Listed below are T cell receptor beta chains from one sample, sequenced in a study of blood T cell repertoires in COVID-19. Measured with immunoSEQ multiplex PCR; TCRdb has only the in-frame clones, and not every one. The sample yields 150,000 or so clones, 75% to 85% seen once. The sample was peripheral blood. The receptor set was obtained from a human donor in a cohort sampled during active COVID-19. The CDR3 runs from the conserved cysteine through the conserved F or W. A D gene is named only where the DNA matches it firmly. Not all rows give a size; the values are once, few, many and, for expanded clones, a class.

j_gene	v_gene	abundance	d_gene	CDR3nt	CDR3aa
TRBJ2-7	TRBV29-1	NA	TRBD1	TGCAGCGCTGAACAGGGGGCGTACGAGCAGTACTTC	CSAEQGAYEQYF
TRBJ1-1	TRBV12-3/TRBV12-4	once	NA	TGTGCCAGCACCTTGGGGGGGCTGGCTGAAGCTTTCTTT	CASTLGGLAEAFF
TRBJ2-7	TRBV24-1	few	NA	TGTGCCAGCGACGAGCAGTACTTC	CASDEQYF
TRBJ2-2	TRBV5-1	NA	NA	TGCGCCAGCAGCTTGCGCGCGAACACCGGGGAGCTGTTTTTT	CASSLRANTGELFF
TRBJ1-2	TRBV6-2/TRBV6-3	once	TRBD1	TGTGCCAGCACCCCAGAGAGGGGGCGCTGGGATGGCTACACCTTC	CASTPERGRWDGYTF
TRBJ2-7	TRBV10-3	NA	NA	TGTGCCCTCGGTGGCAGGGTGGTCCACGAGCAGTACTTC	CALGGRVVHEQYF
TRBJ1-6	TRBV13	NA	NA	TGTGCCAGCAGCCCCACGGGACTTTTTAATTCGGCCCTCCACTTT	CASSPTGLFNSALHF
TRBJ1-6	TRBV5-1	once	NA	TGCGCCAGCAGCTACGGGGACTCGAATAATTCACCCCTCCACTTT	CASSYGDSNNSPLHF
TRBJ1-1	TRBV19	few	NA	TGTGCCAGTAGCCGGGTGACAGACCCTAACACTGAAGCTTTCTTT	CASSRVTDPNTEAFF
TRBJ1-2	TRBV6-6	NA	TRBD1	TGTGCCAGCAGTTACCGCGGGCAGGGGGGAAACTATGGCTACACCTTC	CASSYRGQGGNYGYTF
TRBJ2-6	TRBV19	few	NA	TGTGCCAGTAGGATTACTTCGGGTACGGGGGCCAACGTCCTGACTTTC	CASRITSGTGANVLTF
TRBJ2-2	TRBV3-1/TRBV3-2	NA	NA	TGTGCCAGCAGCCAAGATCAAGCGGTGAACACCGGGGAGCTGTTTTTT	CASSQDQAVNTGELFF
TRBJ2-5	TRBV7-2	few	NA	TGTGCCAGCAGCTTATTCGTTACGGGGGGCGCGGAGACCCAGTACTTC	CASSLFVTGGAETQYF
TRBJ1-5	TRBV18	NA	NA	TGTGCCAGCTCACCAATGCGACAGGCGTATAGCAATCAGCCCCAGCATTTT	CASSPMRQAYSNQPQHF
TRBJ2-1	TRBV27	NA	NA	TGTGCCAGCAGTCGATCCTGGAGCTCCTACAATGAGCAGTTCTTC	CASSRSWSSYNEQFF
TRBJ2-1	TRBV3-1/TRBV3-2	NA	NA	TGTGCCAGCGGGGCGGGGAGCTCCTACAATGAGCAGTTCTTC	CASGAGSSYNEQFF
TRBJ1-1	TRBV30	NA	TRBD1	TGTGCCTGGACCCTAAGAGGGGCAGGGGGGACTGAAGCTTTCTTT	CAWTLRGAGGTEAFF
TRBJ2-7	TRBV14	NA	TRBD1	TGTGCCAGCAGCCAAGACCTGGGACAGTTCTACGAGCAGTACTTC	CASSQDLGQFYEQYF
TRBJ1-4	TRBV15	NA	NA	TGTGCCACCAGCAGAGACAGGAATGAAAAACTGTTTTTT	CATSRDRNEKLFF
TRBJ2-7	TRBV4-3	NA	NA	TGCGCCAGCAGCCAATGGGCCTCAGAGCTGGAGCAGTACTTC	CASSQWASELEQYF
TRBJ1-1	TRBV3-1/TRBV3-2	once	NA	TGTGCCAGCAGTCGACAGGACACTGAAGCTTTCTTT	CASSRQDTEAFF
TRBJ2-2	TRBV19	NA	NA	TGTGCCAGTACCTGGAGTTTCAGCACCGGGGAGCTGTTTTTT	CASTWSFSTGELFF
TRBJ2-3	TRBV25-1	NA	NA	TGTGCCAGCAGTGAGTCCGACTCAGTCACAGATACGCAGTATTTT	CASSESDSVTDTQYF
TRBJ1-1	TRBV28	NA	TRBD1	TGTGCCAGCAGTTCGTCGAAAAACAGGGGGCGAGACACTGAAGCTTTCTTT	CASSSSKNRGRDTEAFF
TRBJ1-1	TRBV18	NA	NA	TGTGCCAGCTCCTCGTTCGGGGAGAACACTGAAGCTTTCTTT	CASSSFGENTEAFF
TRBJ1-4	TRBV7-9	NA	NA	TGTGCCAGCAGTCCCAGCGGGGGCACTAAAGGGGAAAAACTGTTTTTT	CASSPSGGTKGEKLFF
TRBJ2-7	TRBV4-3	NA	TRBD2	TGCGCCAGCAGCAACCAGCGGGAGGAAACCTACGAGCAGTACTTC	CASSNQREETYEQYF
TRBJ2-7	TRBV30	NA	NA	TGTGCCTGGAGCCCCAGAAACGAGCAGTACTTC	CAWSPRNEQYF
TRBJ2-7	TRBV27	NA	TRBD1	TGTGCCAGCGGGACAGGAACCAACGAGCAGTACTTC	CASGTGTNEQYF
TRBJ2-3	TRBV9	NA	TRBD2	TGTGCCAGCAGCGACGGTTTGGCTAGCGGAGGGACAGATACGCAGTATTTT	CASSDGLASGGTDTQYF
TRBJ2-1	TRBV6-6	NA	NA	TGTGCCAGCAGTTACTCGAGCCGGGTCGGGGACAATGAGCAGTTCTTC	CASSYSSRVGDNEQFF
TRBJ2-7	TRBV6-5	NA	NA	TGTGCCAGCAGTTACTCTACGGGACAAACCTCCTACGAGCAGTACTTC	CASSYSTGQTSYEQYF
TRBJ1-2	TRBV9	NA	TRBD1	TGTGCCAGCAGCGCAGGGACAGCTAAAGGCTACACCTTC	CASSAGTAKGYTF
TRBJ1-5	TRBV9	NA	TRBD1	TGTGCCAGCAGCGCGACAGGGGATCAGCCCCAGCATTTT	CASSATGDQPQHF
TRBJ2-7	TRBV3-1/TRBV3-2	NA	TRBD2	TGTGCCAGCAGCCAAAGGGGGACTAGCGGGGGGGGCGAGCAGTACTTC	CASSQRGTSGGGEQYF
TRBJ1-6	TRBV9	NA	TRBD1	TGTGCCAGCAGCAGCCCCCAGGGACAGTATAATTCACCCCTCCACTTT	CASSSPQGQYNSPLHF
TRBJ2-6	TRBV25-1	NA	NA	TGTGCCAGCAGTGGTTGGGGACAAAGCTCTGGGGCCAACGTCCTGACTTTC	CASSGWGQSSGANVLTF
TRBJ1-1	TRBV3-1/TRBV3-2	NA	NA	TGTGCCAGCAGCCAAGCCAACGGACTCTATGGAGCTTTCTTT	CASSQANGLYGAFF
TRBJ2-1	TRBV4-3	NA	NA	TGCGCCAGCAGCCAAGTTGGGAGTAACAATGAGCAGTTCTTC	CASSQVGSNNEQFF
TRBJ1-1	TRBV2	NA	TRBD1	TGTGCCAGACAGGGGGGAAGGGGTATGGGCACTGAAGCTTTCTTT	CARQGGRGMGTEAFF
TRBJ2-1	TRBV3-1/TRBV3-2	NA	NA	TGTGCCAGCAGCCAAGTGAGGTTGGAATCTCCCTACAATGAGCAGTTCTTC	CASSQVRLESPYNEQFF
TRBJ2-3	TRBV6-5	NA	NA	TGTGCCAGCAAGGCGCGGCACCTGGCAGATACGCAGTATTTT	CASKARHLADTQYF
TRBJ1-4	TRBV2	many	TRBD1	TGTGCCAGCAGGCGGCCGGGACAGCGTGAAAAACTGTTTTTT	CASRRPGQREKLFF
TRBJ2-1	TRBV11-3	NA	TRBD2	TGTGCCAGCAGCCCGACTAGCGGGAGTATATATGAGCAGTTCTTC	CASSPTSGSIYEQFF
TRBJ1-1	TRBV5-5	NA	NA	TGTGCCAGCAGCTTGGCAGGGCGGGGTGAAGCTTTCTTT	CASSLAGRGEAFF
TRBJ2-6	TRBV19	NA	NA	TGTGCCAGTAGTATGGAAGGGGCTGGGGCCAACGTCCTGACTTTC	CASSMEGAGANVLTF
TRBJ2-7	TRBV7-9	NA	TRBD1	TGTGCCAGCAGCTTACTGGGACAGGGTCTCGAGCAGTACTTC	CASSLLGQGLEQYF
TRBJ2-1	TRBV18	few	TRBD1	TGTGCCAGCTCACCAACGGGACAGGTAATCTACAATGAGCAGTTCTTC	CASSPTGQVIYNEQFF
TRBJ2-5	TRBV27	NA	TRBD2	TGTGCCAGCAACGCCTTAACCGGGACTAGCGGGAGTAAGGAGACCCAGTACTTC	CASNALTGTSGSKETQYF